This T cell receptor beta chain comes out of a study of blood T cell repertoires in COVID-19 (dated by TCRdb to about 2020). About the full investigation: Samples covering the acute and convalescent phases of COVID-19 were provided by collaborators in the United States, Italy and Spain. The prospective study material was composed of cDNA or gDNA derived from T cells, B-cell-depleted T cells, or PBMCs. The dataset comprised deeply sampled blood TCRbeta repertoires from subjects exposed to, actively infected with, or recovered from COVID-19. The repertoires were released in a freely available public database intended as a resource for research on the immune response to SARS-CoV-2. Samples were obtained from the ongoing ImmuneRACE study (first 160 participants) and from over a thousand subjects provided by 6 global collaborators. A de-identified subject ID, COVID-19 status, age in years and sex were almost always included in the sample metadata. HLA class I and class II types, where available, came from metadata supplied by the sample provider rather than from assay-based typing. General conclusions and limits of the study: Clinical and demographic metadata were provided uncurated, with the amount varying by source and participant.

TCRbeta CDR3 regions were amplified from genomic DNA using the immunoSEQ Assay, a bias-controlled multiplex PCR. As for the original processing: Within the assay, amplification of reference gene primers was used to estimate how many nucleated cells each sample contained. To quantify the absolute abundance of each unique TCRbeta CDR3 rearrangement, sequence reads were collapsed and filtered. For each sample, productive Simpson clonality was calculated as the square root of Simpson's diversity index over productive rearrangements. TCRdb took over this immuneACCESS table, retaining in-frame rearrangements with V and J assigned. Such tables are incomplete; in checked studies, under half of the missing clones stem from an unresolved V gene, and the remainder is unexplained. The DNA gave D and trimming, while V, J and clone size come from that table. The sample records about 440,000 clones, 70% to 90% of which are singletons. The biggest ten clones account for 10% to 15% of the sample.

Regarding this clone: The specificity of this receptor is unknown. The input lacks base qualities; no much larger clone sits a single base away.

Reading from cysteine to phenylalanine, the CDR3 counts 16 amino acids. Only the CDR3 DNA stays, 48 bases, in frame from base 1. Compared with germline, V lacks 4 bases and J lacks 0 bases; bases without a gene match: 5. CDR1 and CDR2 are read off the germline V gene (reference sequence) as LGHDT and YNNKEL. At one collaborating source in Seattle, patients were enrolled during active infection and were followed longitudinally through the course of disease. Each collaborating institution followed its own protocols to collect whole blood in K2EDTA tubes. For TCRbeta analysis, collaborators shipped samples in one of three forms: frozen whole blood, isolated PBMCs, or DNA extracted from either of those sample types.

Sequencing was performed on peripheral blood. The origin of this receptor is a woman aged 45-65 years with COVID-19, enrolled during active disease. Recombination linked TRBV3-1 (or the pseudogene TRBV3-2) to TRBJ1-3, and TRBD1 aligns with 8 junction nucleotides. The nucleotide sequence reads as follows: TGTGCCAGCAGCCCCTGGGACAGGCACTCTGGAAACACCATATATTTT. Its translation is CASSPWDRHSGNTIYF.